This T cell receptor beta chain appears in the sequencing data of a study of vaccination and CD4 T cells after COVID-19. Treatment noted: approximately nine-day PBMC culture with coronavirus spike peptide pools or control peptides (ViraFEST assay). CDR3 size: 16 residues. Germline V CDR1 and CDR2: SNHLY, FYNNEI. Unmatched junction bases numbered 1, after V lost 7 bases and J lost 0 bases. The Oncomine TCR Beta short-read assay sequenced DNA from cultured CD4+ T cells. TCRdb independently ran MiXCR on the PCR reads; one entry per CDR3 protein. This table has about 16,000 distinct CDR3 sequences, roughly 50% appearing once. Note on this clonotype: Its target is unknown.

The clonotype originates from a human donor who had recovered from COVID-19. The J gene is TRBJ2-6, the V gene TRBV2; 12 bases line up with TRBD2. The sequenced sample consisted of CD4+ T cells from blood, cultured in vitro. CDR3 bases: TGTGCCAGCATGACTAGCGGGAGCTCTGGGGCCAACGTCCTGACTTTC. Protein sequence: CASMTSGSSGANVLTF.